The present entry profiles one T cell receptor (beta chain) with its context. Its antigen is not identified. TCRdb passed the PCR reads through MiXCR, listing each CDR3 protein once. The sample lists approximately 630,000 distinct CDR3 sequences, 25% occurring once. Sequencing libraries of naive CD8 cells derived from roughly 20,000 to 1,000,000 sorted cells with 10%, 30% or 50% RNA. The data derive from a study of molecular identifiers for immune sequencing clone quantification. Study-wide findings and caveats: Highly expanded clone sizes could end up underestimated if a barcode were shared by identical TCR molecules. Whereas clones above 20 RNA copies held under 1% of naive-cell molecules, they held over 98% of effector molecules.

Sample: naive CD8+ T cells from blood, with Jurkat cell RNA spiked in. Specified subset: FACS-sorted CD8+CD4-CCR7+CD45RA+ naive T cells. The receptor's source is a human donor in good health. Some libraries in this study had Jurkat cell RNA spiked in.

This chain's CDR3 is CASSLEQGAGSAQYF. CDR3 DNA sequence: TGTGCCAGCAGTCTAGAACAGGGTGCCGGCTCCGCGCAGTACTTC. This chain connects TRBV7-9 to TRBJ2-7; TRBD1 might be the D (6 bases). This CDR3 is 15 amino acids long. The ends were cut back, 6 bases at V and 9 bases at J, with 24 bases in the middle. Germline V gives CDR1 SEHNR, CDR2 FQNEAQ (reference sequence).